The 11 T cell receptor beta chains presented below share a single source sample, sequenced in a study of CD8+ T cells in alopecia areata. Following extraction, RNA underwent reverse transcription to cDNA, which served as the sequencing template. TCRdb keeps only in-frame clones here, not all; method: immunoSEQ multiplex PCR. The repertoire holds fewer than 350,000 clones, with more than 45% as singletons. Treatment given: oral pan-JAK inhibitor, 5-10 mg twice daily. The material sequenced was CD4+ T cells sorted from blood, taken at week 24, from a patient treated with tofacitinib. These receptors came from a human donor with alopecia areata.

This chain joins TRBV4-1 and TRBJ2-5; 9 bases align to TRBD2. Per the germline V gene, CDR1 is MGHRA and CDR2 is YSYEKL. Germline trimming cut 0 bases from V and 2 bases from J; bases unmatched to any gene: 7. The CDR3 totals 17 residues. In nucleotides, the CDR3 is TGCGCCAGCAGCCAAGATTGGGCTAGCGGGGATCAAGAGACCCAGTACTTC. Protein: CASSQDWASGDQETQYF.

A remark on this clone: This CDR3 is also generated by other DNA sequences in the sample. V is TRBV14 and J is TRBJ1-1; D remains ambiguous. Trimming removed 2 bases from V and 3 bases from J, with 7 bases in between. The CDR3 consists of 13 residues. Germline CDR1 reads SGHDN; CDR2 reads FVKESK. CDR3 DNA: TGTGCCAGCAGCCAAAGTAGGGACACTGAAGCTTTCTTT. Encoded protein: CASSQSRDTEAFF.

This chain joins TRBV4-1 and TRBJ2-5; 8 bases map to TRBD2. The trim removed 0 bases at V and 1 base at J, leaving 7 bases unmatched. This CDR3 comprises 17 residues. The germline V gene encodes CDR1 MGHRA and CDR2 YSYEKL. CDR3 sequence: CASSQDVEAGVQETQYF. CDR3 bases: TGCGCCAGCAGCCAAGATGTCGAAGCGGGGGTCCAAGAGACCCAGTACTTC.

This clone was detected a few times. The V and J genes are TRBV5-6 and TRBJ2-5, with TRBD2 matching over 13 bases. Germline CDR1 reads SGHDT; CDR2 reads YYEEEE. The trim removed 3 bases at V and 7 bases at J, leaving 12 bases unmatched. The CDR3 covers 17 residues. The CDR3 coding sequence is TGTGCCAGCAGCTCAGCCGGACTAGCGGGGGACTCCGGGACCCAGTACTTC. This sequence encodes CASSSAGLAGDSGTQYF.

This clone was seen a few times. This rearrangement joins TRBV2 to TRBJ2-6; unclear D gene. CDR3 length: 13 amino acids. The V end was cut by 0 bases, the J end by 8 bases, with 5 bases between. Germline values: CDR1 SNHLY, CDR2 FYNNEI. The CDR3 spells CASSEAFPNVLTF. CDR3 sequence (DNA): TGTGCCAGCAGTGAAGCGTTTCCCAACGTCCTGACTTTC.

The rearrangement joins TRBV5-4 to TRBJ2-5, with 10 bases identical to TRBD2. Germline trimming cut 1 base from V and 5 bases from J; bases unmatched to any gene: 5. Germline assignment: CDR1 SGHNT and CDR2 YYREEE (reference sequence). This CDR3 region has 15 residues. This CDR3 is CASSLKLAGSETQYF. DNA for the CDR3: TGTGCCAGCAGCTTGAAACTAGCGGGGAGCGAGACCCAGTACTTC.

The V call is TRBV5-1, the J call TRBJ1-1; 9 nucleotides agree with TRBD1. Germline V gives CDR1 SGHRS, CDR2 YFSETQ. The J segment lost 0 bases and the V segment lost 9 bases, leaving 3 bases of the junction unmatched. This CDR3 is built from 13 residues. CDR3 DNA: TGCGCCATTGGACAGGGGATGAACACTGAAGCTTTCTTT. Encoded protein: CAIGQGMNTEAFF.

The chain links TRBV12-5 to TRBJ2-7; the match to TRBD2 covers 13 bases. This CDR3 comprises 15 residues. V was pared by 1 base and J by 3 bases, with 0 bases of the junction left unmatched. Germline V gene lookup returns CDR1 LGHNT and CDR2 FRNRAP. The CDR3: CASGLGTSGSYEQYF. The CDR3 DNA is TGTGCTAGTGGTTTGGGGACTAGCGGGAGCTACGAGCAGTACTTC.

This chain joins TRBV30 and TRBJ1-2; weak D call: TRBD1 (5 bases). CDR3 size: 11 residues. The ends were cut back, 5 bases at V and 8 bases at J, with 12 bases in the middle. The V gene's germline CDR1 is GTSNPN and CDR2 SVGIG (reference sequence). The CDR3 coding sequence is TGTGCCTGGCGACAGTTCGTAGGCTACACCTTC. It yields the protein CAWRQFVGYTF. The full variable domain, rest sourced from reference TRBV30 and TRBJ1-2, is SQTIHQWPATLVQPVGSPLSLECTVEGTSNPNLYWYRQAAGRGLQLLFYSVGIGQISSEVPQNLSASRPQDRQFILSSKKLLLSDSGFYLCAWRQFVGYTFGSGTRLTVV.

The gene calls are TRBV4-3 and TRBJ1-2, with D possibly matching TRBD1 (5 bases). This CDR3 spans 14 amino acids. Between the trimmed V and J ends, which lost 4 bases and 6 bases, there was a span of 15 bases. Germline V lookup: CDR1 LGHNA, CDR2 YSLEER. As DNA, the CDR3 is TGCGCCAGCAGCCCGATAGGCAGGGAGGATGGCTACACCTTC. It is translated as CASSPIGREDGYTF.

The CDR3 DNA reads as TGTGCCTGGAACGGTTTACAGGGGCGGGCCTCTGACGAGCAGTACTTC. It codes for CAWNGLQGRASDEQYF. The chain employs TRBV30 and TRBJ2-7; 7 nucleotides align to TRBD1. Germline CDR1 GTSNPN, CDR2 SVGIG (reference sequence). J was trimmed by 5 bases and V by 4 bases; bases with no gene match: 17. There are 16 residues in the CDR3.